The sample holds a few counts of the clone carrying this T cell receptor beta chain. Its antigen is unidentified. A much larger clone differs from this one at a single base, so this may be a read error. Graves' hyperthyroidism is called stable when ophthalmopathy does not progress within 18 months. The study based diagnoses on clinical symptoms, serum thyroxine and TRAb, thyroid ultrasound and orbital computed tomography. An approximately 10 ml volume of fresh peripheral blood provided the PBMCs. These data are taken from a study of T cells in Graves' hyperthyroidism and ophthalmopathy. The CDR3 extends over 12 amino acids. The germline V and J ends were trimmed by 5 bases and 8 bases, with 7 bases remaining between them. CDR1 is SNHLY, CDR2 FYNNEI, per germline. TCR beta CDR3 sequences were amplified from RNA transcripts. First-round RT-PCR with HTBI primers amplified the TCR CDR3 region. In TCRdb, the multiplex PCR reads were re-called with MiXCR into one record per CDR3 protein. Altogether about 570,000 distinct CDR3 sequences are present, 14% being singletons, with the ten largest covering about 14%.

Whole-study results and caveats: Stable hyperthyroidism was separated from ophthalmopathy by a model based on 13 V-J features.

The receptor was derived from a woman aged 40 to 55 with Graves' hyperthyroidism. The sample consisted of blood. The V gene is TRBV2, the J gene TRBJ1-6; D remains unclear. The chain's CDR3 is CASSSDDSPLHF. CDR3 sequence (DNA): TGTGCCAGCAGTTCAGATGATTCACCCCTCCACTTT.